Each of the 3 T cell receptor beta chains below was sequenced from the same sample in a study of CD8 T cells in ankylosing spondylitis. Study conclusions and caveats: One TCR beta motif, made up of roughly eight highly homologous variants, appeared characteristic of ankylosing spondylitis blood.

No antigen is known for these receptors. TCRdb called the 5' RACE reads again in MiXCR, with one record for every CDR3 protein. Of a few hundred thousand distinct CDR3 sequences listed, about a fifth were seen once; the top ten hold roughly a sixth. Sample: blood, either unsorted or a sorted T cell fraction (not recorded which). These receptors all stem from a male donor with ankylosing spondylitis.

The chain uses TRBV6-1 and TRBJ2-2; D might be TRBD1 (5 bases). The germline CDR1 and CDR2 sequences are MNHNS and SASEGT. Deletions cut 2 bases from V and 1 base from J, with 8 bases between. The CDR3 spans 15 residues. The CDR3 DNA sequence: TGTGCCAGCAGTGAAAGAGGACAGAACACCGGGGAGCTGTTTTTT. This gives the protein CASSERGQNTGELFF.

The chain carries TRBV5-1 and TRBJ2-7; D might be TRBD1 (6 bases). This CDR3 is built from 13 residues. CDR1 is SGHRS and CDR2 is YFSETQ in the germline V gene. The V and J ends lost 4 bases and 9 bases respectively, with 17 bases between them. The CDR3 DNA reads TGCGCCAGCAGCCCTAGACAGGACAGTGGGCAGTACTTC. This encodes CASSPRQDSGQYF. Together with reference TRBV5-1 and TRBJ2-7, the CDR3 gives the full variable domain: KAGVTQTPRYLIKTRGQQVTLSCSPISGHRSVSWYQQTPGQGLQFLFEYFSETQRNKGNFPGRFSGRQFSNSRSEMNVSTLELGDSALYLCASSPRQDSGQYFGPGTRLTVT.

This clonotype was observed a handful of times. The chain joins TRBV28 to TRBJ2-7; 7 positions agree with TRBD2. Germline V CDR1 and CDR2: MDHEN, SYDVKM. There are 15 residues in the CDR3. V lost 6 bases, J lost 3 bases, and 11 bases stayed unmatched. The CDR3: CASSSSWGGYYEQYF. DNA of the CDR3: TGTGCCAGCAGCTCTTCTTGGGGGGGGTACTACGAGCAGTACTTC.